This T cell receptor beta chain derives from a study of blood T cell repertoires in COVID-19. The repertoire was sequenced with immunoSEQ multiplex PCR; TCRdb's copy has only in-frame clones and lacks some. The data show approximately 400,000 clones, with roughly 91% seen just once and roughly 1.2% held by the top ten. V was shortened by 1 base and J by 11 bases, with 13 bases between the two germline ends. The CDR3 runs to 14 residues. The germline V gene has CDR1 SGHNT and CDR2 YYREEE (reference sequence). The source is a woman aged 18-29 years who had recovered from COVID-19. Sequenced material: PBMCs or T cells enriched from blood (not recorded which). The chain uses TRBV5-4 and TRBJ1-6; D perhaps matches TRBD1 (5 bases). CDR3 sequence (DNA): TGTGCCAGCAGCTTGCGGGGGAGCGGGGCACCCCTCCACTTT. This translates into CASSLRGSGAPLHF. The full variable domain, in which reference TRBV5-4 and TRBJ1-6 provide the parts outside the CDR3, is ETGVTQSPTHLIKTRGQQVTLRCSSQSGHNTVSWYQQALGQGPQFIFQYYREEENGRGNFPPRFSGLQFPNYSSELNVNALELDDSALYLCASSLRGSGAPLHFGNGTRLTVT.